Following are 2 T cell receptor beta chains from one sample sequenced in a study of T cells after yellow fever vaccination (dated by TCRdb to between 2018 and 2021). The method behind the library was 5' RACE. The run used an Illumina HiSeq 2500. TCRdb applied fastp at Q25 and MiXCR to the public reads, then kept only in-frame beta chains. For every CDR3 protein sequence, its rows merge into one entry that carries the most common genes and DNA. Present in this sample are more than 450,000 distinct CDR3 sequences, 21% of which were seen just once. The ten largest clonotypes hold 15% to 20% of the sample. The sample's treatment or condition label, decoded: live attenuated yellow fever vaccine strain. Sequencing used PBMCs, obtained about 20 days after the first yellow fever vaccination. The receptor set was obtained from a man aged 18 to 29 who received the YFV17D yellow fever vaccine.

This clonotype was found a few times. This chain joins TRBV12-3 or TRBV12-4 and TRBJ2-2; tentatively, D is TRBD1 (5 bases). This CDR3 comprises 14 residues. Between the trimmed V and J ends, which lost 7 bases and 4 bases, there was a span of 13 bases. The CDR3 DNA follows: TGTGCCAGCACCAGAACAGGTTCCACCGGGGAGCTGTTTTTT. Protein product: CASTRTGSTGELFF.

A few counts support this clonotype. The V gene is TRBV2, the J gene TRBJ2-1, with D possibly TRBD2 on 5 matching bases. Germline V lookup: CDR1 SNHLY, CDR2 FYNNEI. V lost 2 bases to trimming and J lost 0 bases, with 11 bases between them. The CDR3 is 16 amino acids. CDR3 loop: CASSETSGSSYNEQFF. DNA of the CDR3: TGTGCCAGCAGTGAAACGAGCGGCAGCTCCTACAATGAGCAGTTCTTC.